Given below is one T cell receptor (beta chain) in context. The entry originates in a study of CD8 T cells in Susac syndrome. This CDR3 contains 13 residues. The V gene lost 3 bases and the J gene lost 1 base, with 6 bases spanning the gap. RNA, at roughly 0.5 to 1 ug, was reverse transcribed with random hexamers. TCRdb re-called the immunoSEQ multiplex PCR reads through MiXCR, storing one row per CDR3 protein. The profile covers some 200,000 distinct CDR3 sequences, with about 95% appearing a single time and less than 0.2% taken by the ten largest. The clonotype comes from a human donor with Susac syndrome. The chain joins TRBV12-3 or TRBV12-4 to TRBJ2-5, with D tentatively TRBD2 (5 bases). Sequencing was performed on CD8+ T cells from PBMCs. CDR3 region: CASSFLAQETQYF. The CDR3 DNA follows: TGTGCCAGCAGTTTTCTAGCCCAAGAGACCCAGTACTTC.